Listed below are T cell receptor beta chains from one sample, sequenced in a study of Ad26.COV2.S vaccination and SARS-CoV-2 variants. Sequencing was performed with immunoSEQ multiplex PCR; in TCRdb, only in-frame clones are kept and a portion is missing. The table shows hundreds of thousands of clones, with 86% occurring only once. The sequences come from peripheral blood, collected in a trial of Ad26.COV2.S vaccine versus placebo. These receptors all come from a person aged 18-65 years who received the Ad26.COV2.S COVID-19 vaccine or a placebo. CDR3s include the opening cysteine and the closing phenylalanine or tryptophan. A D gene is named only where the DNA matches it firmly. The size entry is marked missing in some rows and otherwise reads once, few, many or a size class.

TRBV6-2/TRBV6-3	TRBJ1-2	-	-	TGTGCCAGCAGTTACTCGTGGCGAGTGATCGGGAGCGGCTACACCTTC	CASSYSWRVIGSGYTF
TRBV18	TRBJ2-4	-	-	TGTGCCAGCTCACCAACTACCGGGAGAAACATTCAGTACTTC	CASSPTTGRNIQYF
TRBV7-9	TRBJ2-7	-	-	TGTGCCAGCAGCCCCGTGGGGGCCTCCTACGAGCAGTACTTC	CASSPVGASYEQYF
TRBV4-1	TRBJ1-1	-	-	TGCGCCAGCAGCCCATGGGGTGGCGCTGAAGCTTTCTTT	CASSPWGGAEAFF
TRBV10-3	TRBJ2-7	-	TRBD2	TGTGCCATCAGGGGGACTAGCGTCTACGAGCAGTACTTC	CAIRGTSVYEQYF
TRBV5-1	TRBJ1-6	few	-	TGCGCCAGCAGCGGGCGGGGGAATTCACCCCTCCACTTT	CASSGRGNSPLHF
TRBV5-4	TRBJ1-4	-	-	TGTGCCAGCAGCCTTTTGGGGGGTACTAATGAAAAACTGTTTTTT	CASSLLGGTNEKLFF
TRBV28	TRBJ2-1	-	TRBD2	TGTGCCAGCAGTTTGCGGGAGCCCTACAATGAGCAGTTCTTC	CASSLREPYNEQFF
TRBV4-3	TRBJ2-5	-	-	TGCGCCAGCAGCCCTTCACGAGGGAAAGGAGAGACCCAGTACTTC	CASSPSRGKGETQYF
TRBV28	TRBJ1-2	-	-	TGTGCCAACAGTTTAGGAGGTCCTGGCTACACCTTC	CANSLGGPGYTF
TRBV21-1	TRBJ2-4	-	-	TGTGCCAGCAGCAAGCTAATAGCCAAAAACATTCAGTACTTC	CASSKLIAKNIQYF
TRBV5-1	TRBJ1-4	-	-	TGCGCCAGCAGCTTGGCCGTGGCCGGTGAAAAACTGTTTTTT	CASSLAVAGEKLFF
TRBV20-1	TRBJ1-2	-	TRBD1	TGCAGCTGGACAGGGGCGTATGGCTACACCTTC	CSWTGAYGYTF
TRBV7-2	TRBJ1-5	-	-	TGTGCCAGCAGCTTAGTATCCGAGAATCAGCCCCAGCATTTT	CASSLVSENQPQHF
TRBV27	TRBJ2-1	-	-	TGTGCCAGCAGACCCCGGTCAGTGGGACACAATGAGCAGTTCTTC	CASRPRSVGHNEQFF
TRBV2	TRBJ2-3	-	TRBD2	TGTGCCAGCAGCAGTGTAGATACCGGGACTAGCGACACAGATACGCAGTATTTT	CASSSVDTGTSDTDTQYF
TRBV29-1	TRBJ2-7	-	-	TGCAGCGTTTACACCGACCCATCCTACGAGCAGTACTTC	CSVYTDPSYEQYF
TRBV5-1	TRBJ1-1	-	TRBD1	TGCGCCAGCAGCGCGGGACAGGGGTCGTCGAACACTGAAGCTTTCTTT	CASSAGQGSSNTEAFF
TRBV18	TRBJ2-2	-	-	TGTGCCAGCTCACGTACCGTCGTCACCGGGGAGCTGTTTTTT	CASSRTVVTGELFF
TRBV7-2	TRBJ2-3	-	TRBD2	TGTGCCAGCAGCTTAGGCGGGAGTTGGACAGATACGCAGTATTTT	CASSLGGSWTDTQYF
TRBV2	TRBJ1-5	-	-	TGTGCCAGCAGTGCAGGGAGCAATCAGCCCCAGCATTTT	CASSAGSNQPQHF
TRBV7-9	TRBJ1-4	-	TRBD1	TGTGCCAGCGGAAGACAGGGCGGAGGTGAAAAACTGTTTTTT	CASGRQGGGEKLFF
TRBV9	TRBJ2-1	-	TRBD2	TGTGCCAGCAGCGCTCCCGGACTAGCGGGAGTCAATGAGCAGTTCTTC	CASSAPGLAGVNEQFF
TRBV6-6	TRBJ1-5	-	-	TGTGCCAGCAGTTACTCGGCGGAAAAGGGGGATCAGCCCCAGCATTTT	CASSYSAEKGDQPQHF
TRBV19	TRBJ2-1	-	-	TGTGCCAGTAGGGGACGCCTTTACAATGAGCAGTTCTTC	CASRGRLYNEQFF
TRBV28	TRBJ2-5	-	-	TGTGCCAGCCGGATGGGATCGTTTAAAGAGACCCAGTACTTC	CASRMGSFKETQYF
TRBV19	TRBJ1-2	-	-	TGTGCCAGTAGTATTGACGTTAACTATGGCTACACCTTC	CASSIDVNYGYTF
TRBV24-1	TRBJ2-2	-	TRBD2	TGTGCCACCAGTGAGGGACTAAACACCGGGGAGCTGTTTTTT	CATSEGLNTGELFF